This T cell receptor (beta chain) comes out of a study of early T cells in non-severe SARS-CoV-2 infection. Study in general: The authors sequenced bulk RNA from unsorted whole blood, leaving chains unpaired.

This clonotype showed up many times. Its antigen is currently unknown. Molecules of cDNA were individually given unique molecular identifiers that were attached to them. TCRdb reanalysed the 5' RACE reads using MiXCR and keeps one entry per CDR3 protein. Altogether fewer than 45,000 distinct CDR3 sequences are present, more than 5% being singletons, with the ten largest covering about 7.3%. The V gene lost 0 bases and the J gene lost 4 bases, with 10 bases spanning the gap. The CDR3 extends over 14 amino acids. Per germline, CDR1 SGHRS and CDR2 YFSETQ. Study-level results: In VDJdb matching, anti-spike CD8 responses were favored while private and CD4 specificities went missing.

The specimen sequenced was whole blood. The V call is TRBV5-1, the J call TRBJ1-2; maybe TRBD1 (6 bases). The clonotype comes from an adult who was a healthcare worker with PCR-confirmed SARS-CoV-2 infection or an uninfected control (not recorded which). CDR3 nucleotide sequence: TGCGCCAGCAGCTTGGGTGTGACAGGCTATGGCTACACCTTC. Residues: CASSLGVTGYGYTF.